The T cell receptor (beta chain) under discussion was sequenced for a study of blood T cell repertoires in COVID-19. Study as a whole: Both acute and convalescent COVID-19 samples were obtained from the United States, Italy and Spain. In each case, the material was cDNA or gDNA derived from T cells, B-cell-depleted T cells, or PBMCs.

Authors' data handling: Reference gene primers were amplified, and this amplification served to estimate nucleated cell counts. The repertoire was sequenced with immunoSEQ multiplex PCR; TCRdb's copy has only in-frame clones and lacks some. V and J calls and clone size are those listed in that table; D and trimming were worked out from the DNA. Of more than 300,000 clones in the sample, about 93% were seen once. The CDR3 loop spans 16 amino acids. CDR1 and CDR2 from the germline V gene are ENHRY and SYGVKD. Trimming took off 6 bases at V and 3 bases at J, with 20 bases between the two ends. This TCR was sampled from a woman aged 18-29 years who had recovered from COVID-19. The rearrangement joins TRBV10-3 to TRBJ1-1, with a weak D call TRBD1 (6 bases). Sequencing was performed on peripheral blood. CDR3: CAIRDPHRVGDTEAFF. CDR3 sequence (DNA): TGTGCCATCAGGGATCCACACAGGGTCGGAGACACTGAAGCTTTCTTT.